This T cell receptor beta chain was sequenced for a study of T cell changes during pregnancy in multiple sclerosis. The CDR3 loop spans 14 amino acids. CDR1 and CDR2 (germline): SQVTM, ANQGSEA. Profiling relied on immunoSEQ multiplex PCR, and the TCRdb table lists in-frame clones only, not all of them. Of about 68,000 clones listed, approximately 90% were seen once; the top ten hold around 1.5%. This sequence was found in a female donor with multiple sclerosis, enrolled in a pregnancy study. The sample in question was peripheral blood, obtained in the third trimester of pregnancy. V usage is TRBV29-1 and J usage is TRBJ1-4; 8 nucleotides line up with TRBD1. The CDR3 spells CTLPPAGGYEKLFF. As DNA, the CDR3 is TGCACCCTTCCTCCGGCAGGGGGCTATGAAAAACTGTTTTTT.